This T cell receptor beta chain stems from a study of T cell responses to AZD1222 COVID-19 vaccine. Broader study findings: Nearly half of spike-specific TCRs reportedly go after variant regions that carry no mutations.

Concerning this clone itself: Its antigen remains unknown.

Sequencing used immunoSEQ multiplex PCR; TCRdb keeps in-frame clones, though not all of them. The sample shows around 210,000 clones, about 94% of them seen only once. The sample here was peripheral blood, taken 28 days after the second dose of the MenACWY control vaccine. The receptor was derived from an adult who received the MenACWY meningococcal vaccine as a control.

This CDR3 reads CASSTGTGGASYGYTF. CDR3 DNA sequence: TGTGCCAGCAGTACAGGGACAGGGGGCGCTTCCTATGGCTACACCTTC. This chain links TRBV27 with TRBJ1-2, with 12 bases matching TRBD1. J was trimmed by 4 bases and V by 5 bases; bases with no gene match: 8. Per germline, CDR1 MNHEY and CDR2 SMNVEV (reference sequence). The CDR3 spans 16 residues.